Listed here is a single TCR beta chain. Antigen unknown. The entry originates in a study of long-term antiretroviral therapy in people with HIV. Findings and limits, study-wide: After ART, diversity increased yet remained lower than transplant donor controls.

V was shortened by 5 bases and J by 1 base, with 10 bases between the two germline ends. The CDR3 covers 14 residues. Germline assignment: CDR1 MNHEY and CDR2 SVGAGI. Assay version v3.0 of immunoSEQ was used, and it was run at survey level. 40,000-50,000 T-cell genomes per sample were the sequencing target. Measured with immunoSEQ multiplex PCR; TCRdb has only the in-frame clones, and not every one. The sample contains fewer than 25,000 clones, about 90% of which appear only once. This chain uses TRBV6-5 with TRBJ2-3, with D perhaps TRBD2 (5 bases). The sample consisted of unsorted PBMCs, taken 2.6 years after starting antiretroviral therapy. This receptor was obtained from a woman between 50 and 59 years old with HIV. Written as DNA, the CDR3 is TGTGCCAGCAGTCCCAGCGGACGCACAGATACGCAGTATTTT. The encoded protein is CASSPSGRTDTQYF.